This T cell receptor beta chain stems from a study of blood T cells in healthy people across ages. Together with a sample-barcoded 5' primer, a J-beta primer mix was included in a second PCR lasting roughly 7 to 11 cycles. TCRdb reprocessed the 5' RACE reads with MiXCR, giving one entry per CDR3 protein. The sample holds roughly 900,000 distinct CDR3 sequences; around 48% are singletons and the top ten take roughly 13%. Sequenced: blood. The sequence was obtained from a man younger than 40 in good health.

The CDR3 loop is CASSPRGQGDEQFF. The CDR3 DNA is TGTGCCAGCTCACCAAGGGGACAGGGAGACGAGCAGTTCTTC. The chain employs TRBV18 and TRBJ2-1; the match to TRBD1 covers 9 bases. CDR3 size: 14 residues. The germline V gene has CDR1 KGHSH and CDR2 LQKENI. V shed 2 bases and J 10 bases; nucleotides not matched to a gene: 6.